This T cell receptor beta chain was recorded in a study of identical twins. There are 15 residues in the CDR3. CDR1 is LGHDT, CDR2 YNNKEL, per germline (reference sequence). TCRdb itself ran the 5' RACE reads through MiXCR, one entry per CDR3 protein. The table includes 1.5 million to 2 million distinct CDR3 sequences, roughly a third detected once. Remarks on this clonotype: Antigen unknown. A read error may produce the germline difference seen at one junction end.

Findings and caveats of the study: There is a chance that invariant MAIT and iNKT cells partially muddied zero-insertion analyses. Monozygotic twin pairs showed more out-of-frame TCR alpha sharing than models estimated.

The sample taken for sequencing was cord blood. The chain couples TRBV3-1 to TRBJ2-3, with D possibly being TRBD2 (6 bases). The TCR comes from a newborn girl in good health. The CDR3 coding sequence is TGTGCCATCGCCCAGGGACTCGAGGTCACAGGTACGCAGTATTTT. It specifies CAIAQGLEVTGTQYF.